One sample yielded the 9 T cell receptor beta chains listed below, sequenced in a study of blood T cells in healthy people across ages. The use of a sample-barcoded 5' primer and a J-beta primer mix characterized a second PCR of roughly 6 to 11 cycles. One entry per CDR3 protein, called by TCRdb with MiXCR from the 5' RACE reads. The sample lists 700,000 to 850,000 distinct CDR3 sequences; around 34% were seen once. Sequences were obtained from blood. The receptors come from a man aged 18 to 29 in good health.

To note about this clonotype: At one end, the junction sequence differs from germline, possibly due to a read error. This chain joins TRBV18 and TRBJ2-5, with 7 bases matching TRBD1. The CDR3 runs to 13 residues. Germline V CDR1 and CDR2: KGHSH, LQKENI. The CDR3 DNA is TGTGCCAGCGCACCCCGGGACAGAGAGACCCAGTACTTC. Its protein is CASAPRDRETQYF.

The genes are TRBV7-2 and TRBJ2-1; D not resolved. The CDR3 is made up of 15 amino acids. Between the trimmed V and J ends, which lost 1 base and 1 base, there was a span of 8 bases. The germline CDR1 and CDR2 sequences are SGHTA and FQGNSA. The CDR3 protein is CASSLDRQSYNEQFF. The CDR3 DNA sequence: TGTGCCAGCAGCTTAGATCGGCAGTCCTACAATGAGCAGTTCTTC.

This clonotype was counted many times. The chain carries TRBV7-2 and TRBJ2-3; 8 bases map to TRBD1. Unmatched junction bases numbered 2, after V lost 5 bases and J lost 4 bases. The CDR3 runs 13 residues. Germline CDR1 is SGHTA and CDR2 is FQGNSA. Here the CDR3 reads CASSRQGPDTQYF. The DNA for the CDR3 is TGTGCCAGCAGCCGACAGGGGCCAGATACGCAGTATTTT.

Concerning this clonotype: The junction departs from germline at one end; a sequencing error may be responsible. The J gene is TRBJ2-2, the V gene TRBV7-9; D gene uncertain. Germline lookup yields CDR1 SEHNR and CDR2 FQNEAQ (reference sequence). CDR3 length: 13 amino acids. CDR3 DNA sequence: TGTACCAGCAGCCTGGCCCGGACCGGGGAGCTGTTTTTT. As protein: CTSSLARTGELFF.

In its sample, this clonotype was seen a few times. The chain uses TRBV6-6 and TRBJ2-3; weak D call: TRBD2 (5 bases). This CDR3 contains 13 residues. Germline V gene lookup returns CDR1 MNHNY and CDR2 SVGAGI (reference sequence). V shed 4 bases and J shed 8 bases, with 13 bases lying between them. CDR3 region: CASSSLGLATQYF. The CDR3, as DNA: TGTGCCAGCAGTTCACTAGGTTTGGCTACGCAGTATTTT.

CDR3 in DNA: TGTGCCAGCAGTTACGTCTCCACAGATACGCAGTATTTT. This sequence encodes CASSYVSTDTQYF. The chain has TRBV6-5 and TRBJ2-3, with no clear D. CDR1 is MNHEY, CDR2 SVGAGI, per germline. CDR3 length: 13 amino acids. With 2 bases removed from V and 2 bases from J, the gap between germline ends came to 5 bases.

In the case of this clonotype: The junction does not match germline at one end; this may be a read error. J is TRBJ1-2 and V is TRBV3-1; D unresolved. Germline assignment: CDR1 LGHDT and CDR2 YNNKEL (reference sequence). There are 12 residues in the CDR3. For the CDR3, the DNA is TGTGCCGGCAGCCAGTACTTCTATGGCTACACCTTC. Translated: CAGSQYFYGYTF. The complete variable domain, with remaining parts taken from reference TRBV3-1 and TRBJ1-2, reads DTAVSQTPKYLVTQMGNDKSIKCEQNLGHDTMYWYKQDSKKFLKIMFSYNNKELIINETVPNRFSPKSPDKAHLNLHINSLELGDSAVYFCAGSQYFYGYTFGSGTRLTVV.

This clonotype came up a few times. This sequence joins TRBV13 and TRBJ2-5; D not resolved. The CDR3 spans 13 residues. Germline V CDR1 and CDR2: PRHDT, FYEKMQ (reference sequence). The V end was cut by 5 bases, the J end by 1 base, with 8 bases between. CDR3 residues: CASSPPPQETQYF. CDR3 coding DNA: TGTGCCAGCAGCCCTCCCCCCCAAGAGACCCAGTACTTC.

The chain links TRBV7-2 to TRBJ2-7; no reliable D call. Germline CDR1 and CDR2: SGHTA and FQGNSA. This CDR3 contains 13 residues. Deletions cut 1 base from V and 5 bases from J, with 9 bases between. The CDR3 is CASSLGPEDEQYF. For the CDR3, the DNA is TGTGCCAGCAGCTTAGGACCCGAGGACGAGCAGTACTTC.